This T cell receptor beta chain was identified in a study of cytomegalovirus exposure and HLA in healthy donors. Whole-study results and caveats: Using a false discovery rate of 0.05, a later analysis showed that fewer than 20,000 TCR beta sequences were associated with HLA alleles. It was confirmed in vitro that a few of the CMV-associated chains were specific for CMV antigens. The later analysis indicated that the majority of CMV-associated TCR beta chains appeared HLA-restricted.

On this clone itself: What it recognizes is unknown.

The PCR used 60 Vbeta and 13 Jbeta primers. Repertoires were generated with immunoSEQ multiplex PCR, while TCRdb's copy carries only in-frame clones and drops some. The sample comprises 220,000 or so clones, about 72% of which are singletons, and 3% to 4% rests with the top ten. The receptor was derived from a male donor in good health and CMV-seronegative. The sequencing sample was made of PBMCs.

For the CDR3, the DNA is TGTGCCAGTTGGGGACAGGCTAACACTGAAGCTTTCTTT. This encodes CASWGQANTEAFF. This rearrangement joins TRBV27 to TRBJ1-1, with TRBD1 identical over 8 bases. With V trimmed by 9 bases and J by 2 bases, 5 bases remained unmatched. The germline gives CDR1 MNHEY, CDR2 SMNVEV (reference sequence). This CDR3 spans 13 amino acids.